One and the same sample provided the 4 T cell receptor beta chains below, sequenced in a study of blood T cell repertoires in COVID-19. Here immunoSEQ multiplex PCR was the method, and the copy in TCRdb shows in-frame clones only, minus some. The table includes 95,000 to 150,000 clones, 80% to 90% detected once. The sample consisted of peripheral blood. The receptors were sampled from a man aged 65 to 85 with active or convalescent COVID-19.

The CDR3 reads CASTLSNEKLFF. The CDR3 DNA follows: TGTGCCAGCACCCTCTCCAATGAAAAACTGTTTTTT. J is TRBJ1-4 and V is TRBV7-9; D remains ambiguous. CDR1 is SEHNR, CDR2 FQNEAQ, per germline (reference sequence). V was pared by 7 bases and J by 5 bases, with 8 bases between. This CDR3 is built from 12 residues.

This chain joins TRBV19 and TRBJ2-3; D uncertain. The CDR3 runs 14 residues. CDR1 and CDR2 (germline): LNHDA, SQIVND (reference sequence). V lost 7 bases to trimming and J lost 2 bases, with 13 bases between them. The CDR3 DNA follows: TGTGCCAGTACTCTAGGCGCGACCACAGATACGCAGTATTTT. Translated: CASTLGATTDTQYF.

This rearrangement joins TRBV3-1 (or the pseudogene TRBV3-2) to TRBJ1-4; 7 bases map to TRBD1. Germline CDR1 is LGHDT and CDR2 is YNNKEL (reference sequence). CDR3 size: 15 residues. The trim removed 3 bases at V and 3 bases at J, leaving 4 bases unmatched. The CDR3 DNA reads TGTGCCAGCAGCCAGGACAGGTGGGCTAATGAAAAACTGTTTTTT. This gives the protein CASSQDRWANEKLFF.

The V and J genes are TRBV27 and TRBJ2-7; the match to TRBD1 covers 7 bases. The V gene end was trimmed by 6 bases and the J gene end by 5 bases; junction bases not matched to a gene: 10. The CDR3 is 14 amino acids. Germline CDR1 MNHEY, CDR2 SMNVEV (reference sequence). In DNA form, the CDR3 reads TGTGCCAGCAGGCAACAAGACAGGGCGGACGAGCAGTACTTC. It translates to CASRQQDRADEQYF.